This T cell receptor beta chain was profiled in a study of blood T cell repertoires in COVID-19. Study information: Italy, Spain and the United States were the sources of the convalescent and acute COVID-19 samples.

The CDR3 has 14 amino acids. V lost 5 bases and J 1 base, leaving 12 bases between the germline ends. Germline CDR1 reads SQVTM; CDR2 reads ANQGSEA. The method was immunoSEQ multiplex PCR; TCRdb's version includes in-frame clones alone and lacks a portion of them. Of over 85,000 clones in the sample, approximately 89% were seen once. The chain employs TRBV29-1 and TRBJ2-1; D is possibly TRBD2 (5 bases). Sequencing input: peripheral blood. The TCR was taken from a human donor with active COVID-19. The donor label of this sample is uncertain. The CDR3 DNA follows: TGCAGCGTTTATCTACGGAGGTCCTACAATGAGCAGTTCTTC. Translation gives CSVYLRRSYNEQFF.